A single sample is the source of the 23 T cell receptor beta chains below, sequenced in a study of early stage breast cancer tumors. Produced via immunoSEQ multiplex PCR; TCRdb's table is partial and in-frame only. The table records about 28,000 clones, about 80% of them present only once. The specimen sequenced was blood. The receptors derive from a person aged 55 to 69 with breast cancer.

The chain links TRBV7-6 to TRBJ1-5; D might be TRBD1 (5 bases). This CDR3 is built from 15 residues. Germline-derived CDR1 and CDR2 are SGHVS and FNYEAQ. Deletions cut 2 bases from V and 2 bases from J, with 10 bases between. The CDR3 sequence: CASSLSPGGNQPQHF. As DNA, the CDR3 is TGTGCCAGCAGCTTAAGTCCGGGGGGCAATCAGCCCCAGCATTTT.

This chain joins TRBV10-3 and TRBJ1-4, with 7 positions matching TRBD1. V shed 6 bases, J shed 5 bases, and the junction held 3 bases outside the gene matches. Germline-derived CDR1 and CDR2 are ENHRY and SYGVKD. The CDR3 is made up of 13 amino acids. CDR3 nucleotide sequence: TGTGCCATCAGGGCGGACAGGAATGAAAAACTGTTTTTT. Protein product: CAIRADRNEKLFF.

The chain uses TRBV28 and TRBJ1-1, with D possibly being TRBD1 (5 bases). V was pared by 7 bases and J by 5 bases, with 14 bases between. The germline gives CDR1 MDHEN, CDR2 SYDVKM. This CDR3 has 13 amino acids. CDR3 amino acids: CASTLLKGTEAFF. Written as DNA, the CDR3 is TGTGCCAGCACCCTTCTGAAGGGGACTGAAGCTTTCTTT.

The gene calls are TRBV4-1 and TRBJ1-4; D is unclear. Germline V gives CDR1 MGHRA, CDR2 YSYEKL. CDR3 length: 15 amino acids. V lost 0 bases and J 8 bases, leaving 13 bases between the germline ends. In nucleotides, the CDR3 is TGCGCCAGCAGCCAAGAGACCTTGTCGGGGGAAAAACTGTTTTTT. This sequence encodes CASSQETLSGEKLFF.

J is TRBJ2-3 and V is TRBV2, with D perhaps matching TRBD1 (6 bases). This CDR3 spans 15 amino acids. V lost 8 bases to trimming and J lost 1 base, with 16 bases between them. Germline V gene sequence: CDR1 SNHLY, CDR2 FYNNEI. The CDR3 DNA reads TGTGCCAGCGGCTCGGTCAGGGGTGGCACAGATACGCAGTATTTT. Translation: CASGSVRGGTDTQYF. Full variable domain (outside the CDR3, taken from reference TRBV2 and TRBJ2-3): EPEVTQTPSHQVTQMGQEVILRCVPISNHLYFYWYRQILGQKVEFLVSFYNNEISEKSEIFDDQFSVERPDGSNFTLKIRSTKLEDSAMYFCASGSVRGGTDTQYFGPGTRLTVL.

This chain uses TRBV6-4 with TRBJ2-2, with 8 positions matching TRBD2. J was trimmed by 6 bases and V by 6 bases; bases with no gene match: 9. The length of the CDR3 is 15 residues. Germline CDR1 and CDR2: MRHNA and SNTAGT. In DNA form, the CDR3 reads TGTGCCAGCAGCGGACTAGCAGGAGTTTCCGGGGAGCTGTTTTTT. Its protein is CASSGLAGVSGELFF.

The genes are TRBV6-6 and TRBJ2-2; 10 nucleotides agree with TRBD2. This CDR3 region has 15 residues. Trimming cost V 6 bases and J 7 bases; bases outside gene matches: 8. CDR1 and CDR2 (germline): MNHNY, SVGAGI (reference sequence). The CDR3: CASRSLAGAGGELFF. The DNA for the CDR3 is TGTGCCAGCAGGTCCCTAGCGGGAGCCGGCGGGGAGCTGTTTTTT.

The genes are TRBV18 and TRBJ1-5; 9 positions match TRBD1. Germline V gene sequence: CDR1 KGHSH, CDR2 LQKENI. V shed 2 bases and J 0 bases; nucleotides not matched to a gene: 5. This CDR3 has 17 amino acids. The DNA of the CDR3 is TGTGCCAGCTCACCAATTGGGACAGGGCTTAGCAATCAGCCCCAGCATTTT. Its translation is CASSPIGTGLSNQPQHF.

The chain carries TRBV7-8 and TRBJ2-5; 7 nucleotides line up with TRBD2. In germline, CDR1 is SGHVS, CDR2 FQNEAQ. This CDR3 has 14 amino acids. Trimming removed 4 bases from V and 2 bases from J; junction bases left unmatched: 4. The CDR3 protein is CASSYTSVQETQYF. CDR3 DNA: TGTGCCAGCAGCTACACTAGCGTACAAGAGACCCAGTACTTC.

This sequence joins TRBV10-3 and TRBJ2-7; D is unresolved. The length of the CDR3 is 13 residues. The germline V gene encodes CDR1 ENHRY and CDR2 SYGVKD. Trimming took 6 bases from V and 0 from J, leaving 9 bases between them. In nucleotides, the CDR3 is TGTGCCATCAGACCCGATAGCTCCTACGAGCAGTACTTC. This encodes CAIRPDSSYEQYF.

This clone came up once. The J gene is TRBJ2-3, the V gene TRBV30, with 15 bases fitting TRBD2. Germline V lookup: CDR1 GTSNPN, CDR2 SVGIG (reference sequence). The V segment lost 7 bases and the J segment 6 bases; nucleotides outside the gene matches: 8. The CDR3 loop spans 15 amino acids. The chain's CDR3 is CASRTSGRVDDTQYF. CDR3 nucleotide sequence: TGTGCCTCGAGGACTAGCGGGAGGGTAGACGATACGCAGTATTTT.

This clone came up a few times. The CDR3 bases are TGCGCCAGCAGCCAAGGGGCAGGGAACAGCTATGGCTACACCTTC. Translating gives CASSQGAGNSYGYTF. The chain couples TRBV4-3 to TRBJ1-2, with D possibly being TRBD1 (5 bases). V was trimmed by 1 base and J by 4 bases, leaving 13 bases between them. This CDR3 spans 15 amino acids. Germline CDR1 reads LGHNA; CDR2 reads YSLEER.

The CDR3 region has the DNA TGTGCCACCAGTCTGCGGGGTGACTCCTACAATGAGCAGTTCTTC. Its protein product is CATSLRGDSYNEQFF. The chain employs TRBV15 and TRBJ2-1; D is perhaps TRBD2 (6 bases). CDR1 and CDR2 from the germline V gene are LNHNV and YYDKDF (reference sequence). The ends were cut back, 6 bases at V and 0 bases at J, with 12 bases in the middle. This CDR3 has 15 amino acids.

The chain links TRBV20-1 to TRBJ2-3; D is uncertain. CDR1 is DFQATT and CDR2 is SNEGSKA in the germline V gene (reference sequence). The V end lost 3 bases, the J end lost 9 bases, and 10 bases lay between the germline ends. The CDR3 is 11 residues long. The CDR3 bases are TGCAGTGCTAGGACCGTCGGGACGCAGTATTTT. It is translated as CSARTVGTQYF.

This chain joins TRBV19 and TRBJ2-7; perhaps TRBD1 as D (6 bases). V lost 5 bases and J lost 5, with 13 bases in between. The CDR3 runs 13 residues. CDR1 is LNHDA, CDR2 SQIVND, per germline (reference sequence). The CDR3 spells CASSPITGHEQYF. The CDR3 coding sequence is TGTGCCAGTAGTCCAATAACAGGGCACGAGCAGTACTTC. The variable domain in full, completed from reference TRBV19 and TRBJ2-7, reads DGGITQSPKYLFRKEGQNVTLSCEQNLNHDAMYWYRQDPGQGLRLIYYSQIVNDFQKGDIAEGYSVSREKKESFPLTVTSAQKNPTAFYLCASSPITGHEQYFGPGTRLTVT.

This chain links TRBV10-1 with TRBJ2-1; D call uncertain. The V gene's germline CDR1 is WNHNN and CDR2 SYGVQD (reference sequence). V lost 1 base to trimming and J lost 7 bases, with 8 bases between them. This CDR3 spans 13 amino acids. CDR3 nucleotide sequence: TGCGCCAGCAGTGAGTATAGTCATAATGAGCAGTTCTTC. Amino acids: CASSEYSHNEQFF.

This sequence joins TRBV19 and TRBJ2-7; D perhaps matches TRBD1 (6 bases). Germline assignment: CDR1 LNHDA and CDR2 SQIVND (reference sequence). The CDR3 is made up of 13 amino acids. Trimming removed 10 bases from V and 3 bases from J, with 16 bases in between. CDR3 nucleotides: TGTGCCACCGAAAATCCCAGGGGCTACGAGCAGTACTTC. Encoded protein: CATENPRGYEQYF.

This clone has only a few counts. The chain has TRBV2 and TRBJ2-2; unclear D gene. Per the germline V gene, CDR1 is SNHLY and CDR2 is FYNNEI. V lost 2 bases to trimming and J lost 1 base, with 8 bases between them. This CDR3 spans 15 amino acids. The CDR3 loop is CASSEFQVNTGELFF. The CDR3 region has the DNA TGTGCCAGCAGTGAATTCCAGGTGAACACCGGGGAGCTGTTTTTT.

The rearrangement joins TRBV28 to TRBJ1-5; a weak D match, TRBD1 (6 bases). V was pared by 9 bases and J by 12 bases, with 15 bases between. This CDR3 spans 11 amino acids. In germline, CDR1 is MDHEN, CDR2 SYDVKM. The CDR3 sequence is CASHGGRNQHF. In DNA, the CDR3 is TGTGCCAGTCATGGGGGCCGAAACCAGCATTTT.

About this clone itself: At one boundary the junction diverges from the germline segment, which might be a read error. The V call is TRBV9, the J call TRBJ2-7; 8 positions match TRBD2. The CDR3 is 15 residues long. The germline gives CDR1 SGDLS, CDR2 YYNGEE. The CDR3 DNA sequence: TGTGTCAGCAGCGCCCGGGTACTAGCGGCAGACGAGCAGTACTTC. Amino acids: CVSSARVLAADEQYF.

The gene calls are TRBV15 and TRBJ2-7, with D possibly being TRBD1 (6 bases). The CDR3 covers 15 residues. Trimming took 1 base from V and 2 from J, leaving 12 bases between them. CDR1 is LNHNV and CDR2 is YYDKDF in the germline V gene (reference sequence). The CDR3 is CATSRVPDSPYEQYF. The CDR3 region has the DNA TGTGCCACCAGCAGAGTCCCGGACAGCCCCTACGAGCAGTACTTC.

J is TRBJ1-5 and V is TRBV19, with D perhaps matching TRBD1 (6 bases). There are 14 residues in the CDR3. Germline CDR1 and CDR2: LNHDA and SQIVND (reference sequence). Trimming cost V 6 bases and J 4 bases, with 13 bases left between them. For the CDR3, the DNA is TGTGCCAGTAGGGACAGAGATTTTAATCAGCCCCAGCATTTT. This encodes CASRDRDFNQPQHF.

This chain uses TRBV29-1 with TRBJ2-7; TRBD1 aligns across 8 bases. CDR1 is SQVTM, CDR2 ANQGSEA, per germline. The ends lost 6 bases at V and 9 bases at J; junction bases unmatched: 10. This CDR3 comprises 12 residues. Written as DNA, the CDR3 is TGCAGCGTCGGACAGGGAGGCCCCCCGCAGTACTTC. Its protein is CSVGQGGPPQYF.